This TCR beta chain is from a study of PD-1 and CTLA-4 blockade in melanoma (TCRdb year 2021). Study-wide context: In patients with melanoma, the study measured the effects of PD-1 blockade versus CTLA-4 blockade on the melanoma-reactive CD8 T cell response.

From the cysteine through the phenylalanine, the CDR3 covers 16 amino acids. CDR3 DNA only is kept here, 48 bases in frame from base 1. V ends up 6 bases short and J 2 bases short, with an unmatched junction base count of 9. CDR1 MDHEN and CDR2 SYDVKM are derived from the germline V gene. Comments on this clone: Its antigen has not been determined. There are no base qualities to consult, and no much larger clone falls within one base.

Library creation used the immunoSEQ multiplex PCR assay. The immuneACCESS repertoire file appears here via TCRdb, limited to in-frame rearrangements. These files lack a portion of the clones; in checked studies, under half of the deficit traces to unresolved V genes, and the cause of the others is not known. Present in this sample are about 31,000 clones, more than 85% of which were seen just once. Of the sample, about 8.6% is held by the ten largest clones. The sequence was obtained from a human donor with melanoma. Sequenced material: CD8+ T cells from peripheral blood, taken from a patient given anti-PD-1 treatment. This sequence uses TRBV28 and TRBJ2-2; TRBD2 agrees with 7 junctional bases. The DNA sequence is given as TGTGCCAGCAGGGGCCGGGACTATACTAACACCGGGGAGCTGTTTTTT. This translates into CASRGRDYTNTGELFF.